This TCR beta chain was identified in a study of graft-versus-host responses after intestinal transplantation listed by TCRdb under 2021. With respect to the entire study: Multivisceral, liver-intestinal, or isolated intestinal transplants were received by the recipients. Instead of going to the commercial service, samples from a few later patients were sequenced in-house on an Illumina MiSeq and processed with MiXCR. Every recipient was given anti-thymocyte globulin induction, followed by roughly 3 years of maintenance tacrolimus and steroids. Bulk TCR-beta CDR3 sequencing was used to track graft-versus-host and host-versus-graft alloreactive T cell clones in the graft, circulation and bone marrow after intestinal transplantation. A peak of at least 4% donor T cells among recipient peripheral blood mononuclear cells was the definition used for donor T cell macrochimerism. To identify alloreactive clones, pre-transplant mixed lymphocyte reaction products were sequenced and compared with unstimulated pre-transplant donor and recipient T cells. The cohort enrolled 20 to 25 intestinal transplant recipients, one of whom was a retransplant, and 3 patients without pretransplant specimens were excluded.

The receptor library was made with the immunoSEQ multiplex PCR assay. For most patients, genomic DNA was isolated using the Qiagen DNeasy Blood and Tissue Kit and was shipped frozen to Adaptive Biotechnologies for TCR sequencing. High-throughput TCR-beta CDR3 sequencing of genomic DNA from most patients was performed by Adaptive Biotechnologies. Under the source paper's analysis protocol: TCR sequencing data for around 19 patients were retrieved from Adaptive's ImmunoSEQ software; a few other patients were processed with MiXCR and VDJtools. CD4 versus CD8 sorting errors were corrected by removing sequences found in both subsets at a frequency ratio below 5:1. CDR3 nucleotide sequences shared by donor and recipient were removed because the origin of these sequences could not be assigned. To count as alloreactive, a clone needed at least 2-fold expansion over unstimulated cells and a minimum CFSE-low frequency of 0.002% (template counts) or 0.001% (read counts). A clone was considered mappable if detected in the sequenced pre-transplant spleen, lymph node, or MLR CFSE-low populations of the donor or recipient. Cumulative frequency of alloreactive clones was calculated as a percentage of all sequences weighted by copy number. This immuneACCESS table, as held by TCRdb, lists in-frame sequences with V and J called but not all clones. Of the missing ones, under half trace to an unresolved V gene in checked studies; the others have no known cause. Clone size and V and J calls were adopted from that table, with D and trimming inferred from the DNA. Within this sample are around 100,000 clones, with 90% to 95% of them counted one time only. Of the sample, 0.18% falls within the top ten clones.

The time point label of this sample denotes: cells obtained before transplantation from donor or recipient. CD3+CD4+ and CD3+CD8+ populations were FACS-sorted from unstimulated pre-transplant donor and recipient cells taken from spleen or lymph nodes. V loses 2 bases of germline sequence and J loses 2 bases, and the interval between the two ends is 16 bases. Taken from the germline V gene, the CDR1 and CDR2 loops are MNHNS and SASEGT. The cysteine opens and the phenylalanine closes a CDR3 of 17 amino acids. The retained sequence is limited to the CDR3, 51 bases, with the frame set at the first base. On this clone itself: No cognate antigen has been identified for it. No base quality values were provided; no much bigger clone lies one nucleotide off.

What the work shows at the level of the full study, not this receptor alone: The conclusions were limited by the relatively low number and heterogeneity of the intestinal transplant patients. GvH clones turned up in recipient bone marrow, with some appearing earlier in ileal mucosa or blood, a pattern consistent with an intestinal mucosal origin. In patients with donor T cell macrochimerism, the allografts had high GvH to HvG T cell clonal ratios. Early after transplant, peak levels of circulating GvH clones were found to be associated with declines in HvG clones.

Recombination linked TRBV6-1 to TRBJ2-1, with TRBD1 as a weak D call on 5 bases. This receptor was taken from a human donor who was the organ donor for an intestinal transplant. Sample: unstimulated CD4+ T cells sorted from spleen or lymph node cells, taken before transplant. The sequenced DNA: TGTGCCAGCAGTGAATGGGTAGGGGTCCAGACCTACAATGAGCAGTTCTTC. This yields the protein CASSEWVGVQTYNEQFF.